A single T cell receptor beta chain is shown here with its context. Its antigen is as yet unknown. The data were taken from a study of cytomegalovirus exposure and HLA in healthy donors. Broader study findings: For most TCR beta V segments, an earlier analysis put the productive rate at about 87% or about 30% of the time.

A multiplex PCR was run with 60 Vbeta primers and 13 Jbeta primers. The assay was immunoSEQ multiplex PCR, and TCRdb's table has in-frame clones only and misses some. This repertoire shows 130,000 to 150,000 clones, around 82% found once; its top ten account for 2.4%. The V and J ends lost 10 bases and 2 bases respectively, with 18 bases between them. The germline CDR1 and CDR2 sequences are MNHEY and SVGAGI. There are 14 residues in the CDR3. Sequencing was carried out using PBMCs. The clonotype comes from a woman under 30 in good health and CMV-seropositive. The V and J genes are TRBV6-5 and TRBJ2-7; the D gene is possibly TRBD1 (5 bases). CDR3 coding DNA: TGTGCCATTACTGAGTGGACATACACCTACGAGCAGTACTTC. It yields the protein CAITEWTYTYEQYF.